The 15 T cell receptor beta chains presented below share a single source sample, sequenced in a study of control samples from healthy donors and cancer patients. The table came from immunoSEQ multiplex PCR; TCRdb's copy has only in-frame clones and leaves some out. The sample contains approximately 30,000 clones, approximately 94% of which appear only once. Source material: blood. These receptor sequences come from a man aged 60 to 69 in good health.

The rearrangement uses TRBV6-5 and TRBJ1-4; D not resolved. Germline-derived CDR1 and CDR2 are MNHEY and SVGAGI. The CDR3 is 14 residues long. V lost 4 bases and J 4 bases, leaving 10 bases between the germline ends. CDR3 amino acids: CASSLTADNEKLFF. CDR3 nucleotide sequence: TGTGCCAGCAGTTTGACTGCCGATAATGAAAAACTGTTTTTT.

This chain joins TRBV6-6 and TRBJ2-6; 7 nucleotides align to TRBD2. This CDR3 spans 16 amino acids. With V trimmed by 6 bases and J by 0 bases, 5 bases remained unmatched. Germline V lookup: CDR1 MNHNY, CDR2 SVGAGI (reference sequence). The CDR3 is CASRIGGSSGANVLTF. The CDR3 bases are TGTGCCAGCAGGATCGGGGGGAGCTCTGGGGCCAACGTCCTGACTTTC.

This sequence joins TRBV12-3 or TRBV12-4 and TRBJ1-3; no firm D call. V dropped 6 bases and J dropped 0 bases, with 6 bases sitting between them. The CDR3 loop spans 13 amino acids. The CDR3 protein is CASSSRSGNTIYF. For the CDR3, the DNA is TGTGCCAGCAGCTCGCGCTCTGGAAACACCATATATTTT.

This clone was observed a handful of times. This rearrangement joins TRBV5-4 to TRBJ2-1; TRBD2 matches 7 bases. CDR1 and CDR2 (germline): SGHNT, YYREEE (reference sequence). V shed 4 bases, J shed 3 bases, and the junction held 4 bases outside the gene matches. The CDR3 is 14 amino acids. CDR3 nucleotide sequence: TGTGCCAGCAGCCCGGGACTAAGCTACAATGAGCAGTTCTTC. Amino acids: CASSPGLSYNEQFF.

The rearrangement joins TRBV19 to TRBJ2-5; possibly TRBD2 for D (5 bases). This CDR3 region has 16 residues. Trimming pared 2 bases from V and 3 bases from J, leaving 16 bases between. Germline CDR1 reads LNHDA; CDR2 reads SQIVND (reference sequence). The CDR3 sequence is CASSIQVSRGKETQYF. The CDR3, as DNA: TGTGCCAGTAGTATACAAGTTTCTCGGGGAAAAGAGACCCAGTACTTC.

The chain is built from TRBV5-6 and TRBJ1-2; D might be TRBD1 (5 bases). Germline V gene sequence: CDR1 SGHDT, CDR2 YYEEEE. The CDR3 totals 12 residues. The V and J ends lost 4 bases and 5 bases respectively, with 9 bases between them. The CDR3 nucleotides are TGTGCCAGCAGCCGGACAAGTTATGGCTACACCTTC. Translation gives CASSRTSYGYTF. The entire variable domain, with the rest obtained from reference TRBV5-6 and TRBJ1-2, is as follows: DAGVTQSPTHLIKTRGQQVTLRCSPKSGHDTVSWYQQALGQGPQFIFQYYEEEERQRGNFPDRFSGHQFPNYSSELNVNALLLGDSALYLCASSRTSYGYTFGSGTRLTVV.

The rearrangement uses TRBV14 and TRBJ2-3; maybe TRBD1 (7 bases). The length of the CDR3 is 17 residues. V was trimmed by 4 bases and J by 1 base, leaving 18 bases between them. In germline, CDR1 is SGHDN, CDR2 FVKESK. CDR3 region: CASSLLRGRGGTDTQYF. CDR3 nucleotide sequence: TGTGCCAGCAGCCTCCTGAGGGGGCGGGGTGGCACAGATACGCAGTATTTT.

This clone showed up just a few times. The rearrangement links TRBV3-1 (or the pseudogene TRBV3-2) to TRBJ2-2; D gene ambiguous. Germline CDR1 and CDR2: LGHDT and YNNKEL (reference sequence). The V end lost 2 bases, the J end lost 9 bases, and 10 bases lay between the germline ends. The length of the CDR3 is 13 residues. CDR3 amino acids: CASSQLGARELFF. The CDR3 DNA reads as TGTGCCAGCAGCCAACTTGGAGCACGGGAGCTGTTTTTT.

This clone has a handful of counts. This chain connects TRBV5-4 to TRBJ1-1; D ambiguous. Germline V lookup: CDR1 SGHNT, CDR2 YYREEE (reference sequence). With 0 bases removed from V and 4 bases from J, the gap between germline ends came to 13 bases. The CDR3 has 15 residues. DNA of the CDR3: TGTGCCAGCAGCTTGGGAAGGAATAAAGGCACTGAAGCTTTCTTT. It translates to CASSLGRNKGTEAFF.

The chain links TRBV19 to TRBJ1-6; a weak D match, TRBD1 (5 bases). V gave up 6 bases and J gave up 8 bases, with 11 bases separating them. The CDR3 runs 13 residues. The germline V gene encodes CDR1 LNHDA and CDR2 SQIVND (reference sequence). As DNA, the CDR3 is TGTGCCAGTAGGGGACCGAAGGATTCACCCCTCCACTTT. The encoded protein is CASRGPKDSPLHF. Full variable domain (outside the CDR3, taken from reference TRBV19 and TRBJ1-6): DGGITQSPKYLFRKEGQNVTLSCEQNLNHDAMYWYRQDPGQGLRLIYYSQIVNDFQKGDIAEGYSVSREKKESFPLTVTSAQKNPTAFYLCASRGPKDSPLHFGNGTRLTVT.

This clone has just one count. This sequence joins TRBV3-1 (or the pseudogene TRBV3-2) and TRBJ2-6; possibly TRBD2 for D (6 bases). Germline loops: CDR1 LGHDT, CDR2 YNNKEL (reference sequence). CDR3 length: 17 amino acids. Trimming removed 1 base from V and 2 bases from J, with 12 bases in between. DNA of the CDR3: TGTGCCAGCAGCCAAGCTACGGGACTGACTGGGGCCAACGTCCTGACTTTC. As protein: CASSQATGLTGANVLTF.

This clone was picked up one time. The V and J genes are TRBV30 and TRBJ2-7, with D perhaps matching TRBD1 or TRBD2 (5 bases each). This CDR3 comprises 14 residues. Looked up from germline, CDR1 is GTSNPN and CDR2 is SVGIG (reference sequence). Trimming took off 2 bases at V and 6 bases at J, with 17 bases between the two ends. CDR3 sequence (DNA): TGTGCCTGGAGTACGGGGACGATACTAGGCGAGCAGTACTTC. Amino acids: CAWSTGTILGEQYF.

The chain uses TRBV5-1 and TRBJ1-1, with TRBD1 matching 7 bases. In germline, CDR1 is SGHRS, CDR2 YFSETQ. Trimming removed 2 bases from V and 0 bases from J; junction bases left unmatched: 1. The CDR3 extends over 14 amino acids. Written as DNA, the CDR3 is TGCGCCAGCAGCTTACAGGGGATGAACACTGAAGCTTTCTTT. Amino acid sequence: CASSLQGMNTEAFF.

This chain links TRBV3-1 (or the pseudogene TRBV3-2) with TRBJ1-1; TRBD1 matches at 8 bases. This CDR3 is built from 13 residues. The germline CDR1 and CDR2 sequences are LGHDT and YNNKEL (reference sequence). Germline trimming cut 5 bases from V and 9 bases from J; bases unmatched to any gene: 8. The CDR3 DNA reads TGTGCCAGCAGCGGCCAGGGGGCGCGCAAAGCTTTCTTT. Residues: CASSGQGARKAFF.

The V call is TRBV5-4, the J call TRBJ2-3; 9 bases align to TRBD1. This CDR3 contains 16 residues. Germline values: CDR1 SGHNT, CDR2 YYREEE (reference sequence). V was clipped by 2 bases and J by 1 base; unmatched bases: 5. CDR3 protein: CASSFGTGKGTDTQYF. CDR3 bases: TGTGCCAGCAGCTTCGGGACAGGGAAGGGCACAGATACGCAGTATTTT.